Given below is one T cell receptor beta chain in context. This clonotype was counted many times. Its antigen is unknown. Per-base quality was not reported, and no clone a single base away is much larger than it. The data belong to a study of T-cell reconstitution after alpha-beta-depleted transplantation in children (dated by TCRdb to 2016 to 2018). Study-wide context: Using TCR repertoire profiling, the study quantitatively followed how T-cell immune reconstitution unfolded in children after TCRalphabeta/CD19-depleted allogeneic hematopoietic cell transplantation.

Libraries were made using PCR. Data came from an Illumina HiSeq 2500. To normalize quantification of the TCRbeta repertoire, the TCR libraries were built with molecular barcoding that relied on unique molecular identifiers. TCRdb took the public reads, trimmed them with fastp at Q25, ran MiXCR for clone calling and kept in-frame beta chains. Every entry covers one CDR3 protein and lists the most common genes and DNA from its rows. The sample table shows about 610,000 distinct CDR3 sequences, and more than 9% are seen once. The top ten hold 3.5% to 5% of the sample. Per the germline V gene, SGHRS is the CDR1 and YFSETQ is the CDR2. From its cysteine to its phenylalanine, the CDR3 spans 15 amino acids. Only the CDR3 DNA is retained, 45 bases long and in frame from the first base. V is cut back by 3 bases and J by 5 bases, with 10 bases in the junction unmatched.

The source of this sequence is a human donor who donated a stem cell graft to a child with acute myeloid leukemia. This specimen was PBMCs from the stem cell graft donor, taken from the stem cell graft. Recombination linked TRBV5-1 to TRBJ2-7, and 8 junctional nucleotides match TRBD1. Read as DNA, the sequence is TGCGCCAGCAGCTCGAGGGACAGGAGTGAGGACGAGCAGTACTTC. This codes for CASSSRDRSEDEQYF. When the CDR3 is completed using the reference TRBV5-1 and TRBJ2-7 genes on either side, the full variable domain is KAGVTQTPRYLIKTRGQQVTLSCSPISGHRSVSWYQQTPGQGLQFLFEYFSETQRNKGNFPGRFSGRQFSNSRSEMNVSTLELGDSALYLCASSSRDRSEDEQYFGPGTRLTVT.